This record concerns one TCR beta chain sequence. Its antigen is unknown. This record comes from a study of early T cells in non-severe SARS-CoV-2 infection. Study-wide background: Sequencing used unsorted whole-blood bulk RNA, so chains lack pairing.

Study-wide points: The matching step, a VDJdb search, favored anti-spike CD8 responses and missed private and CD4 specificities.

Individual cDNA molecules were tagged with unique molecular identifiers, the study reported. In TCRdb, the 5' RACE reads were re-called with MiXCR into one record per CDR3 protein. The data show 80,000 to 100,000 distinct CDR3 sequences, about 10% seen once. Per the germline V gene, CDR1 is SGHTA and CDR2 is FQGTGA. The CDR3 extends over 13 amino acids. V lost 2 bases to trimming and J lost 9 bases, with 11 bases between them. Here the sequenced sample was whole blood, taken at baseline. The receptor was isolated from an adult who was a healthcare worker with PCR-confirmed SARS-CoV-2 infection or an uninfected control (not recorded which). The chain joins TRBV7-3 to TRBJ2-1; TRBD2 is a possible D gene (6 bases). DNA for the CDR3: TGTGCCAGCAGCTTACGTGGGGGAGGTGAGCAGTTCTTC. Translation gives CASSLRGGGEQFF.